This T cell receptor (beta chain) was documented in a study of vaccination effects on CD4 cells after COVID-19. Sequenced by immunoSEQ multiplex PCR; TCRdb stores in-frame clones only, minus some. This table has 30,000 or so clones, roughly 63% appearing once. Study observations and caveats: Convalescent patients numbered few in the study; early post-infection timepoints were missing entirely.

In regard to this clone: Its antigen is currently unknown.

Viral peptide pool expansion of antigen-specific CD4+ T cells preceded sequencing in the ViraFEST assay. Culture proceeded for under twelve days, and CD4+ T cells were then isolated. None of these healthy vaccinees had been infected with SARS-CoV-2 before vaccination. Cultures of 2 million or so PBMC per well contained about 10 IU/ml IL-2 plus 10 ug/ml peptides. Half the medium was swapped for IL-2 medium on days 3 and 7. The source was CD4+ T cells from PBMCs cultured with HCoV-229E spike peptides, collected before COVID-19 vaccination. The sequence was obtained from a human donor who received a COVID-19 vaccine.

Here the CDR3 DNA reads TGTGCCAGCAGTGTTGGACAGGGGGCGCACACTGAAGCTTTCTTT. Its translation is CASSVGQGAHTEAFF. The rearrangement uses TRBV5-4 and TRBJ1-1, with 11 bases matching TRBD1. Germline trimming cut 5 bases from V and 3 bases from J; bases unmatched to any gene: 6. The CDR3 is 15 amino acids. CDR1 SGHNT and CDR2 YYREEE come from the germline V gene (reference sequence).